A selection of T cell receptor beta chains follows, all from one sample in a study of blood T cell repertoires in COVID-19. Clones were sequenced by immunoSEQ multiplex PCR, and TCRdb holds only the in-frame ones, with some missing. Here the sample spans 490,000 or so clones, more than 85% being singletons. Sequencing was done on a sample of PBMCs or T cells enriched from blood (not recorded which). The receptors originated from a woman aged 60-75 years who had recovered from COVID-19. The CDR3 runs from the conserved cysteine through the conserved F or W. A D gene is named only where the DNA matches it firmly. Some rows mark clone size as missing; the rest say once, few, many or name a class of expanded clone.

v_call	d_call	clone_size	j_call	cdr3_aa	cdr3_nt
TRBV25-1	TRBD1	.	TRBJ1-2	CASSESTGSSYTF	TGTGCCAGCAGTGAATCGACAGGGAGTAGCTACACCTTC
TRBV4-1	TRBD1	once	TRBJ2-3	CASSQSTGEGTDTQYF	TGCGCCAGCAGCCAATCGACAGGGGAGGGCACAGATACGCAGTATTTT
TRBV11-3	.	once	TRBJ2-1	CASSLVAGSYNEQFF	TGTGCCAGCAGCTTAGTGGCAGGCTCCTACAATGAGCAGTTCTTC
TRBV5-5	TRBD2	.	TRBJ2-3	CASSPSLARSTDTQYF	TGTGCCAGCTCCCCCTCACTAGCGCGGAGCACAGATACGCAGTATTTT
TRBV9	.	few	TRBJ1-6	CASSVDRTGSPLHF	TGTGCCAGCAGCGTGGACCGGACGGGATCACCCCTCCACTTT
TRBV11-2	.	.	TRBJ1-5	CASSLGGGNSNQPQHF	TGTGCCAGCAGCTTAGGAGGCGGAAATAGCAATCAGCCCCAGCATTTT
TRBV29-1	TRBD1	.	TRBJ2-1	CSVRTGDYYNEQFF	TGCAGCGTTCGGACAGGGGACTATTACAATGAGCAGTTCTTC
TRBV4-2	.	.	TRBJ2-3	CASSLSVAQADTQYF	TGTGCCAGCAGCCTTTCGGTCGCGCAGGCAGATACGCAGTATTTT
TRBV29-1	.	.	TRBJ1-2	CSVEGALDYGYTF	TGCAGCGTTGAGGGGGCGCTTGACTATGGCTACACCTTC
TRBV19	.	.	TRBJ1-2	CASTNWGENYGYTF	TGTGCCAGTACCAATTGGGGGGAAAACTATGGCTACACCTTC